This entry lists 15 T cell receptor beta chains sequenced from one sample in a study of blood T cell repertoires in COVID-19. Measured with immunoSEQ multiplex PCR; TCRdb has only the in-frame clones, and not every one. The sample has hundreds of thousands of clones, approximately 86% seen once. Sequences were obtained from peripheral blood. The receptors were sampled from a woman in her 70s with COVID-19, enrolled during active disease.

DNA of the CDR3: TGCGCCAGCAGCCCCATTTATGGGGCCAATGAGCAGTTCTTC. The encoded protein is CASSPIYGANEQFF. The chain joins TRBV5-1 to TRBJ2-1, with a tentative D call TRBD1 (5 bases). CDR1 and CDR2 from the germline V gene are SGHRS and YFSETQ. Trimming cost V 4 bases and J 6 bases, with 14 bases left between them. This CDR3 region has 14 residues.

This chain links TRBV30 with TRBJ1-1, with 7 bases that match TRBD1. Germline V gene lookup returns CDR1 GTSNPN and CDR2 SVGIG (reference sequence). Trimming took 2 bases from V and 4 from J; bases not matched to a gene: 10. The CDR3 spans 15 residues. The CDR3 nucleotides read TGTGCCTGGAGTCCTTACAGGGGCCTGAGCACTGAAGCTTTCTTT. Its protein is CAWSPYRGLSTEAFF.

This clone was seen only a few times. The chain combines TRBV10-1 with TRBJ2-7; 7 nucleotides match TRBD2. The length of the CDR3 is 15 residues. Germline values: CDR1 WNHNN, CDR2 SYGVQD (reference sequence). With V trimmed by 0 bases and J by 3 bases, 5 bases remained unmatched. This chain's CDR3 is CASSESRGVHYEQYF. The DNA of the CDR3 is TGCGCCAGCAGTGAGTCTCGGGGGGTTCACTACGAGCAGTACTTC.

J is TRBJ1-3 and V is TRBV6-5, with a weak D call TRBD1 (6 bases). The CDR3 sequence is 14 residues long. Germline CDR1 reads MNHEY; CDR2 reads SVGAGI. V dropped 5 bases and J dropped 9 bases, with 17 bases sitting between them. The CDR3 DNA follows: TGTGCCAGCAGTCCCGGGACACCAGTCGGCACCATATATTTT. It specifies CASSPGTPVGTIYF.

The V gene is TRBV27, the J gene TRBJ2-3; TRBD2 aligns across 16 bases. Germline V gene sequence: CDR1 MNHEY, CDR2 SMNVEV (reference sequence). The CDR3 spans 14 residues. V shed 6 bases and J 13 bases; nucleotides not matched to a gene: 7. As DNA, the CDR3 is TGTGCCAGCAGCTCCGGGACTAGCGGGGGGGCGGAGTATTTT. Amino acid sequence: CASSSGTSGGAEYF.

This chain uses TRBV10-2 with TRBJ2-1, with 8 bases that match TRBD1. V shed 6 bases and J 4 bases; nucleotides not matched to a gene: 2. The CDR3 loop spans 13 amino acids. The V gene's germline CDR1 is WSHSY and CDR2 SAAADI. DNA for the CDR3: TGCGCCAGCAGCACAGGGGGTTACAATGAGCAGTTCTTC. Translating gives CASSTGGYNEQFF.

The CDR3 bases are TGTGCCAGTAGTATAACCGTCAGGGATTCACCCCTCCACTTT. Protein: CASSITVRDSPLHF. The chain combines TRBV19 with TRBJ1-6, with D perhaps TRBD1 (5 bases). V dropped 2 bases and J dropped 8 bases, with 10 bases sitting between them. Looked up from germline, CDR1 is LNHDA and CDR2 is SQIVND (reference sequence). CDR3 size: 14 residues.

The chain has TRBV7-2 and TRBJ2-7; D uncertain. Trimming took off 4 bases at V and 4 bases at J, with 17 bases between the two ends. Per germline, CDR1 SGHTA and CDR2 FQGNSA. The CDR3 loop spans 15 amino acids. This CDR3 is CASSWPPQFFYEQYF. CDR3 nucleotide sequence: TGTGCCAGCAGCTGGCCTCCCCAATTTTTTTACGAGCAGTACTTC.

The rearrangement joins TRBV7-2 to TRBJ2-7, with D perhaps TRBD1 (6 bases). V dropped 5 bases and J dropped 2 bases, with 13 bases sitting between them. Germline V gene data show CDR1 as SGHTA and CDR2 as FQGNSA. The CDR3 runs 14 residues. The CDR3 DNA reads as TGTGCCAGCAGCAATAGACAGGACCCCTACGAGCAGTACTTC. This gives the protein CASSNRQDPYEQYF.

CDR3 bases: TGTGCCAGCAGTTCGACAGGGTCGGAGACCCAGTACTTC. The encoded protein is CASSSTGSETQYF. The V call is TRBV12-3 or TRBV12-4, the J call TRBJ2-5, with 7 bases identical to TRBD1. The CDR3 runs to 13 residues. V lost 4 bases and J lost 5; bases outside the gene matches: 4.

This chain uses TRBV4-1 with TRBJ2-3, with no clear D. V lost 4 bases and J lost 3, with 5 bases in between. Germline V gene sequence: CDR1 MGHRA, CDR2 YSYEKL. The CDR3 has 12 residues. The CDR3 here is CASSRATDTQYF. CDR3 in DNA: TGCGCCAGCAGCCGCGCTACAGATACGCAGTATTTT.

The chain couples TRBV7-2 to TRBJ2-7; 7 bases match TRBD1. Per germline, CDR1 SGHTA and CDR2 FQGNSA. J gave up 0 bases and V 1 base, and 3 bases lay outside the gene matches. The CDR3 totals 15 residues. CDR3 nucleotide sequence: TGTGCCAGCAGCTTAGAACAGGGGCCCTCCTACGAGCAGTACTTC. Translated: CASSLEQGPSYEQYF.

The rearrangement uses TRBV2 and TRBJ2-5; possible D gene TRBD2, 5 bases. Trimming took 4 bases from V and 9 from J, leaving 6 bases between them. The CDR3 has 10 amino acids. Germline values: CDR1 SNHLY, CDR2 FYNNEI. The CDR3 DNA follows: TGTGCCAGCAGTGGGGGAGCCCAGTACTTC. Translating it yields CASSGGAQYF.

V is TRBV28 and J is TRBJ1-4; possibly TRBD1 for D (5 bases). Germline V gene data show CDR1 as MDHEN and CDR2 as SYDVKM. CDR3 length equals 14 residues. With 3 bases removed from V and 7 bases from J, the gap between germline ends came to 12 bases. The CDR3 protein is CASSFSGKSEKLFF. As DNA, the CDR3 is TGTGCCAGCAGTTTTTCAGGGAAGAGTGAAAAACTGTTTTTT.

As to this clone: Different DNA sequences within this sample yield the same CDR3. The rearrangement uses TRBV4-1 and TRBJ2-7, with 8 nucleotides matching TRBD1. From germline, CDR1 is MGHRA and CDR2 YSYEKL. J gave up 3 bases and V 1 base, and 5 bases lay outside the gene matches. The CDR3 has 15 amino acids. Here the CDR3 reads CASSQGQGSSYEQYF. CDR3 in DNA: TGCGCCAGCAGCCAAGGACAGGGGAGTAGCTACGAGCAGTACTTC.